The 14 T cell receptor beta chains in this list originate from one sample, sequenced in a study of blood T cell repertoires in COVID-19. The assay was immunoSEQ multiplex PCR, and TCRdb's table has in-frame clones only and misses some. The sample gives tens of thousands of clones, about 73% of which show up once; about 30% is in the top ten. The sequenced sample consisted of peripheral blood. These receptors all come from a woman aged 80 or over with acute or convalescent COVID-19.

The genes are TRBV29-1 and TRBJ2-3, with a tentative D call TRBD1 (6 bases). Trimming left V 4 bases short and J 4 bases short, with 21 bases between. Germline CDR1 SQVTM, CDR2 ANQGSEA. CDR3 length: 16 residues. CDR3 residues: CSVGGQALNSADTQYF. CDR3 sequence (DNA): TGCAGCGTTGGGGGGCAGGCCCTAAACTCTGCAGATACGCAGTATTTT.

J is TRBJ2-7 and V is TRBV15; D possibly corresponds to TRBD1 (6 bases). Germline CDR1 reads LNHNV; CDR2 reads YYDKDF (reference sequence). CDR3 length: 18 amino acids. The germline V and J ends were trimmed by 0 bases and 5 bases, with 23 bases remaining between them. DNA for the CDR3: TGTGCCACCAGCAGAGATATATTGGGGGCCATGGTCGACGACGAGCAGTACTTC. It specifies CATSRDILGAMVDDEQYF.

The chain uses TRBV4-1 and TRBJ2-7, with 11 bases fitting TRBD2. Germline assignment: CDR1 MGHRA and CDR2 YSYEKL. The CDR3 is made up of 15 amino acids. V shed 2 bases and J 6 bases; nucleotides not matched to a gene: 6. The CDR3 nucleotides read TGCGCCAGCAGCCAACTAGCGGGAGGCGCCTTCGAGCAGTACTTC. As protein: CASSQLAGGAFEQYF.

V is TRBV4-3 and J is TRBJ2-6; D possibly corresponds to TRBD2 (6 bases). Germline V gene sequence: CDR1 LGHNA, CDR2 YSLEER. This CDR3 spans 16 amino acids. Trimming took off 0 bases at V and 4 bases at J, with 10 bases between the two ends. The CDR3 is CASSQDGGTGANVLTF. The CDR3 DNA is TGCGCCAGCAGCCAAGATGGGGGGACCGGGGCCAACGTCCTGACTTTC.

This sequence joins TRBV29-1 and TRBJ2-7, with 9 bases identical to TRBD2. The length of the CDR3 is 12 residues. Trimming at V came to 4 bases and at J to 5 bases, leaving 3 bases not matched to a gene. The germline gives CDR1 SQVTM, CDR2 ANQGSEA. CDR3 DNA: TGCAGCGTTGGGGCTAGCGGGAACGAGCAGTACTTC. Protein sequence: CSVGASGNEQYF.

Here the CDR3 DNA reads TGTGCCAGCAGCATCACAGGGAACACTGAAGCTTTCTTT. Its protein product is CASSITGNTEAFF. This chain links TRBV7-2 with TRBJ1-1; tentatively, D is TRBD1 (5 bases). Trimming took 5 bases from V and 1 from J, leaving 8 bases between them. CDR3 length: 13 residues. In germline, CDR1 is SGHTA, CDR2 FQGNSA.

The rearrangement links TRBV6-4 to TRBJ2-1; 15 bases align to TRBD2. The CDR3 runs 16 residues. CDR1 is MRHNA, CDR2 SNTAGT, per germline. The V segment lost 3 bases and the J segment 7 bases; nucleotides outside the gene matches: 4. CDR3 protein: CASSEGLAGGLNEQFF. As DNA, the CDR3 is TGTGCCAGCAGTGAAGGACTAGCGGGAGGGTTAAATGAGCAGTTCTTC.

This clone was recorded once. The CDR3 DNA follows: TGTGCCACCAGTGACCCCGGGACAGGGAATCAGCCCCAGCATTTT. As protein: CATSDPGTGNQPQHF. The chain carries TRBV24-1 and TRBJ1-5; 9 bases fit TRBD1. Germline V gene data show CDR1 as KGHDR and CDR2 as SFDVKD. This CDR3 is built from 15 residues. The J segment lost 4 bases and the V segment lost 4 bases, leaving 4 bases of the junction unmatched.

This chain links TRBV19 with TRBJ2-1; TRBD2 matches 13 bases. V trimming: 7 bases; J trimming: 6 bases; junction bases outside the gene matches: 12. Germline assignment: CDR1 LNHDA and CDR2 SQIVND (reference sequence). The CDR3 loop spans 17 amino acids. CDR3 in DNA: TGTGCCAGTAAGGGTGCCCTGGGACTAGCGGGACTCAATGAGCAGTTCTTC. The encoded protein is CASKGALGLAGLNEQFF.

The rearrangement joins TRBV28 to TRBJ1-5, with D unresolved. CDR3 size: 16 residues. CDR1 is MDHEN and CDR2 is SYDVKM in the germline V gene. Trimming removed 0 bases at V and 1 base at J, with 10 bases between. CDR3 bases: TGTGCCAGCAGTTTATGGGCCCAATCGAGCAATCAGCCCCAGCATTTT. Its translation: CASSLWAQSSNQPQHF.

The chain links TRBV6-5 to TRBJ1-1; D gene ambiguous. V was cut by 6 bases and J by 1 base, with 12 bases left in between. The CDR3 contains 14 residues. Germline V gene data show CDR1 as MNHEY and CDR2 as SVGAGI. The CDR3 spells CASRQPGGNTEAFF. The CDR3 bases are TGTGCCAGCAGACAGCCTGGTGGGAACACTGAAGCTTTCTTT.

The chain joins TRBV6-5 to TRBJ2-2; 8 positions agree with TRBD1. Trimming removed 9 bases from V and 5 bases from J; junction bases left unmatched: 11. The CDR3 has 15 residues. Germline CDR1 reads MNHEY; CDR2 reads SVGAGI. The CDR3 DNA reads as TGTGCCAGTGGGGTGGACAGGGCGAGTACCGGGGAGCTGTTTTTT. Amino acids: CASGVDRASTGELFF.

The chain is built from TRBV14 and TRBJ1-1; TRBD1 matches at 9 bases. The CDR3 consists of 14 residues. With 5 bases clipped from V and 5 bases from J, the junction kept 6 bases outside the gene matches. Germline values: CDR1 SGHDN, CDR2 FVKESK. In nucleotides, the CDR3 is TGTGCCAGCAGCATGGACAGGGGCTGGACTGAAGCTTTCTTT. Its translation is CASSMDRGWTEAFF.

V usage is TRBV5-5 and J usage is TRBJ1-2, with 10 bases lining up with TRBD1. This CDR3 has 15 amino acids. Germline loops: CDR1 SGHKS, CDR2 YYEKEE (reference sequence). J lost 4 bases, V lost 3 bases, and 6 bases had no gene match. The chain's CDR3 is CASSSGQGDVYGYTF. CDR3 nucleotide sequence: TGTGCCAGCAGCTCCGGACAGGGGGATGTCTATGGCTACACCTTC.